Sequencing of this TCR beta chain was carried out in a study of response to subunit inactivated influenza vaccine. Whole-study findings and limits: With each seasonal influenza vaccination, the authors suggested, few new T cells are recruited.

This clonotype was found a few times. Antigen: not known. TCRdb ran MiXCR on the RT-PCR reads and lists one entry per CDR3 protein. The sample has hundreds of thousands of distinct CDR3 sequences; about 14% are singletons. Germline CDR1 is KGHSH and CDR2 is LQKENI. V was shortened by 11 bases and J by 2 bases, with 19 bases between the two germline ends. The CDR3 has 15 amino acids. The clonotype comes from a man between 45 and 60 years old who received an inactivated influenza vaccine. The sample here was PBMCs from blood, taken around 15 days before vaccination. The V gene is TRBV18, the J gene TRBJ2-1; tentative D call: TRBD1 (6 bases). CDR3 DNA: TGTGCCTCACTAAAGGGGACACCGACCTACAATGAGCAGTTCTTC. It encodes CASLKGTPTYNEQFF.